A selection of T cell receptor beta chains follows, all from one sample in a study of long-term antiretroviral therapy in people with HIV. The assay was immunoSEQ multiplex PCR, and TCRdb's table has in-frame clones only and misses some. Here the sample spans about 19,000 clones, less than 85% being singletons. Here the sequenced sample was unsorted PBMCs, taken at the start of antiretroviral therapy, before treatment. The receptors here all came from a man between 18 and 35 years old with HIV. Each CDR3 is given with its conserved first and last residue. Each record gives: J gene, clone size, D gene, V gene, CDR3 protein, CDR3 DNA. The D gene is left open where the match is weak. The size entry is marked missing in some rows and otherwise reads once, few, many or a size class.

TRBJ1-2,few,TRBD1,TRBV19,CASSDDRVGGYTF,TGTGCCAGTAGTGACGACAGGGTGGGCGGCTACACCTTC
TRBJ2-3,-,-,TRBV15,CATSRERVTDTQYF,TGTGCCACCAGCAGAGAGAGAGTCACAGATACGCAGTATTTT
TRBJ2-3,-,-,TRBV5-5,CASSFSQGGDTQYF,TGTGCCAGCAGCTTTTCCCAGGGGGGAGATACGCAGTATTTT
TRBJ1-4,few,-,TRBV6-6,CASSYLNNEKLFF,TGTGCCAGCAGTTACTTAAATAATGAAAAACTGTTTTTT
TRBJ2-2,-,-,TRBV7-9,CATPRDPNTGELFF,TGTGCCACGCCACGGGACCCGAACACCGGGGAGCTGTTTTTT
TRBJ2-3,-,TRBD2,TRBV11-2,CASSDSLAETTDTQYF,TGTGCCAGCAGCGACTCCCTAGCGGAGACCACAGATACGCAGTATTTT
TRBJ1-2,-,-,TRBV30,CAFPGPYGYTF,TGTGCCTTTCCAGGGCCCTATGGCTACACCTTC
TRBJ2-7,-,TRBD1,TRBV5-5,CASSLGGGFYEQYF,TGTGCCAGCAGCTTGGGAGGGGGCTTCTACGAGCAGTACTTC
TRBJ1-1,few,-,TRBV6-5,CASSYSGGTEAFF,TGTGCCAGCAGTTACTCAGGGGGGACTGAAGCTTTCTTT
TRBJ1-1,-,-,TRBV6-5,CASINLMNTEAFF,TGTGCCAGCATAAACCTCATGAACACTGAAGCTTTCTTT
TRBJ2-7,-,-,TRBV5-6,CASNHLSGQGAYEQYF,TGTGCCAGCAACCATCTCTCCGGGCAGGGCGCCTACGAGCAGTACTTC
TRBJ2-6,-,-,TRBV5-4,CASSFWVSVGANVLTF,TGTGCCAGCAGCTTCTGGGTATCGGTCGGGGCCAACGTCCTGACTTTC
TRBJ1-2,-,-,TRBV28,CASSFGFNYGYTF,TGTGCCAGCAGTTTCGGGTTTAACTATGGCTACACCTTC
TRBJ2-5,-,TRBD1,TRBV14,CASSQWTGTKKETQYF,TGTGCCAGCAGCCAGTGGACAGGGACGAAGAAGGAGACCCAGTACTTC
TRBJ2-7,-,TRBD2,TRBV15,CATSSPTSGGNEQYF,TGTGCCACCAGCAGTCCGACTAGCGGGGGCAACGAGCAGTACTTC
TRBJ2-7,-,TRBD1,TRBV6-1,CASSRTGDHEQYF,TGTGCCAGCAGTAGGACAGGGGACCACGAGCAGTACTTC
TRBJ1-4,-,-,TRBV5-4,CASSLGGLTNEKLFF,TGTGCCAGCAGCTTGGGGGGTTTAACTAATGAAAAACTGTTTTTT
TRBJ2-5,few,TRBD2,TRBV2,CASAKRTSGGGTQYF,TGTGCCAGCGCCAAAAGGACTAGCGGAGGGGGGACCCAGTACTTC
TRBJ2-5,-,-,TRBV9,CASSVDWGGETQYF,TGTGCCAGCAGCGTGGACTGGGGTGGGGAGACCCAGTACTTC
TRBJ2-2,few,-,TRBV12-5,CASGLVLGSGPKNTGELFF,TGTGCTAGTGGTTTGGTACTAGGGTCGGGACCCAAGAACACCGGGGAGCTGTTTTTT
TRBJ2-3,-,TRBD2,TRBV28,CASSLSSGSSADTQYF,TGTGCCAGCAGTTTATCCAGCGGGAGCTCGGCAGATACGCAGTATTTT
TRBJ2-2,-,-,TRBV5-1,CASNTGTGRLDTGELFF,TGCGCCAGCAACACGGGAACAGGGCGATTAGACACCGGGGAGCTGTTTTTT
TRBJ2-1,-,TRBD2,TRBV5-1,CASSLPSGGYNEQFF,TGCGCCAGCAGCTTGCCGTCGGGGGGATACAATGAGCAGTTCTTC
TRBJ2-2,-,-,TRBV7-8,CASSSRAGTGELFF,TGTGCCAGCAGCTCCCGGGCCGGGACCGGGGAGCTGTTTTTT
TRBJ2-7,-,-,TRBV21-1,CASSKGGREDEQYF,TGTGCCAGCAGCAAAGGCGGGAGGGAGGACGAGCAGTACTTC
TRBJ1-1,-,-,TRBV18,CASSTHVNTEAFF,TGTGCCAGCTCAACACACGTGAACACTGAAGCTTTCTTT
TRBJ2-5,-,TRBD1,TRBV11-2,CASSTKTGGNTETQYF,TGTGCCAGCAGCACCAAAACAGGGGGAAATACAGAGACCCAGTACTTC
TRBJ1-4,-,-,TRBV18,CASSPQISNEKLFF,TGTGCCAGCTCACCCCAAATATCTAATGAAAAACTGTTTTTT
TRBJ1-1,-,-,TRBV28,CASSLKLGTMNTEAFF,TGTGCCAGCAGTTTAAAACTAGGTACCATGAACACTGAAGCTTTCTTT
TRBJ1-3,-,-,TRBV7-8,CASSSGLGNTIYF,TGTGCCAGCAGCTCGGGACTGGGAAACACCATATATTTT
TRBJ2-7,once,TRBD1,TRBV6-5,CASSRAGGSGEQYF,TGTGCCAGCAGTCGAGCAGGGGGCTCTGGGGAGCAGTACTTC
TRBJ2-2,-,TRBD2,TRBV7-2,CASSFGGGYTGELFF,TGTGCCAGCAGCTTTGGGGGGGGTTACACCGGGGAGCTGTTTTTT
TRBJ1-1,-,-,TRBV21-1,CASSKEGGTREGTEAFF,TGTGCCAGCAGCAAAGAGGGAGGGACAAGGGAGGGCACTGAAGCTTTCTTT
TRBJ1-5,-,-,TRBV5-1,CASSFGQPNQPQHF,TGCGCCAGCAGCTTTGGGCAGCCCAATCAGCCCCAGCATTTT
TRBJ1-1,-,TRBD1,TRBV19,CASTRTGNTEAFF,TGTGCCAGTACCCGGACAGGGAACACTGAAGCTTTCTTT
TRBJ2-1,once,TRBD2,TRBV19,CASRSGTIDNEQFF,TGTGCCAGTAGAAGCGGGACTATCGACAATGAGCAGTTCTTC
TRBJ2-1,few,-,TRBV30,CAWSPVGSYNEQFF,TGTGCCTGGAGCCCCGTGGGCTCCTACAATGAGCAGTTCTTC
TRBJ1-1,-,-,TRBV10-1,CASSEFVGENTEAFF,TGCGCCAGCAGTGAGTTTGTCGGGGAGAACACTGAAGCTTTCTTT
TRBJ2-3,-,TRBD2,TRBV6-5,CASSRSGSGAQYF,TGTGCCAGCAGTAGAAGCGGGAGTGGGGCGCAGTATTTT
TRBJ2-1,-,-,TRBV7-3,CASSLKRDNEQFF,TGTGCCAGCAGCTTAAAAAGAGACAATGAGCAGTTCTTC
TRBJ1-4,few,-,TRBV6-5,CASSPGQVSNEKLFF,TGTGCCAGCAGCCCCGGACAAGTTTCTAATGAAAAACTGTTTTTT
TRBJ1-2,-,-,TRBV28,CASSSTGVYSYGYTF,TGTGCCAGCAGCTCGACAGGAGTTTATAGCTATGGCTACACCTTC
TRBJ2-7,-,-,TRBV2,CAGGAGSNEQYF,TGTGCCGGGGGGGCAGGGAGCAACGAGCAGTACTTC
TRBJ2-1,few,TRBD2,TRBV11-2,CASSLASASGVGYNEQFF,TGTGCCAGCAGCTTAGCCTCGGCTAGCGGGGTTGGGTACAATGAGCAGTTCTTC
TRBJ2-5,-,TRBD2,TRBV7-2,CASSPGLAAFGETQYF,TGTGCCAGCAGCCCAGGACTAGCCGCATTTGGAGAGACCCAGTACTTC
TRBJ2-1,-,TRBD2,TRBV28,CASNFRDYSDEQFF,TGTGCCAGCAATTTCCGGGACTATTCGGATGAGCAGTTCTTC
TRBJ2-7,-,TRBD1,TRBV5-4,CASSSPGQGAYEQYF,TGTGCCAGCAGCTCCCCGGGACAGGGAGCCTACGAGCAGTACTTC
TRBJ1-5,-,TRBD1,TRBV5-1,CASSPEQGRNQPQHF,TGCGCCAGCAGCCCCGAACAGGGGCGGAATCAGCCCCAGCATTTT
TRBJ2-1,-,TRBD2,TRBV23-1,CASTTSGRGNEQFF,TGCGCCAGCACGACTAGCGGGAGAGGGAATGAGCAGTTCTTC
TRBJ1-1,-,-,TRBV27,CASRDGRGMNTEAFF,TGTGCCAGTCGCGACGGAAGGGGGATGAACACTGAAGCTTTCTTT
TRBJ2-7,-,TRBD1,TRBV15,CATSRDGTGTYEQYF,TGTGCCACCAGCAGAGATGGGACAGGGACCTACGAGCAGTACTTC
TRBJ2-1,-,-,TRBV14,CASRWGAGNEQFF,TGTGCCAGCAGGTGGGGGGCGGGGAATGAGCAGTTCTTC
TRBJ1-5,-,-,TRBV6-1,CASSVFNQPQHF,TGTGCCAGCAGTGTATTCAATCAGCCCCAGCATTTT
TRBJ2-7,-,-,TRBV18,CASSQNYEQYF,TGTGCCAGCTCACAGAACTACGAGCAGTACTTC